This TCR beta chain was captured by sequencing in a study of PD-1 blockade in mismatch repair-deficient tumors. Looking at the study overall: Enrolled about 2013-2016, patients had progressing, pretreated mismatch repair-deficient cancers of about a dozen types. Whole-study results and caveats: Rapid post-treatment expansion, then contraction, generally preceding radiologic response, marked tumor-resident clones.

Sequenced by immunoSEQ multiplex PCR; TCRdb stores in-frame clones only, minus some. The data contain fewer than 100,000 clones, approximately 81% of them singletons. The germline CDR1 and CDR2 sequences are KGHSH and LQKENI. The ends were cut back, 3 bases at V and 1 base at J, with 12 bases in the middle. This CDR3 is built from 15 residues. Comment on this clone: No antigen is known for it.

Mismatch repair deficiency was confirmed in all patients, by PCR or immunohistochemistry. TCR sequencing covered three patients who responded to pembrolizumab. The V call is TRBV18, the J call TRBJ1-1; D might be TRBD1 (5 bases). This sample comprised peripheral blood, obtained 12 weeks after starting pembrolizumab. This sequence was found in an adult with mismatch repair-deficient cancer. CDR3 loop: CASSPLGGSNTEAFF. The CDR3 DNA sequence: TGTGCCAGCTCACCCCTGGGGGGATCGAACACTGAAGCTTTCTTT.